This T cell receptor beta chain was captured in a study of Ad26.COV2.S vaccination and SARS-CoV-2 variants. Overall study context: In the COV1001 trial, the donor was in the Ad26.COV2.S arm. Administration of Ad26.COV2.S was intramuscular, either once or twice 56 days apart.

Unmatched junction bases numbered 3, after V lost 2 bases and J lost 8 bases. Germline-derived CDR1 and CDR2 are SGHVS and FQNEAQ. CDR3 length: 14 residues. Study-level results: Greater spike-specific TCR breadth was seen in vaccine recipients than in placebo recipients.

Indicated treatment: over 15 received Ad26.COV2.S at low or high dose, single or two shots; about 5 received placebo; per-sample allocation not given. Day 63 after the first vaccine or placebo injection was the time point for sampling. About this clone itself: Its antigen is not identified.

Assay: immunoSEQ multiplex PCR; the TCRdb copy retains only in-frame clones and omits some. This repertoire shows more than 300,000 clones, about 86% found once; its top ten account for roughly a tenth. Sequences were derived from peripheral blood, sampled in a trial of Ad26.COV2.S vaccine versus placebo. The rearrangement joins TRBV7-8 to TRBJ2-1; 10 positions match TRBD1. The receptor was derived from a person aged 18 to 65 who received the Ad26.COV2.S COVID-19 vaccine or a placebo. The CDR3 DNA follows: TGTGCCAGCAGCTTAACGACAGGGGGCCATGAGCAGTTCTTC. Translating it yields CASSLTTGGHEQFF.